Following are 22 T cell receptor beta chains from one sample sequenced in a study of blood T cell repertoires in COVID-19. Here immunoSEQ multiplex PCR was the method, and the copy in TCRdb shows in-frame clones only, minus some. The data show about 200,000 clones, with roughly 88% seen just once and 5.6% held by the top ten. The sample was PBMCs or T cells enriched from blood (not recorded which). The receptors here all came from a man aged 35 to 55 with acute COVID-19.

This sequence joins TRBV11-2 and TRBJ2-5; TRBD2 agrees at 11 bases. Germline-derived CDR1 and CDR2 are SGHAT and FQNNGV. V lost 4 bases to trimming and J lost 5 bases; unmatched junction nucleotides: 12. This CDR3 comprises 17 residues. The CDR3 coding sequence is TGTGCCAGCAGCTCAATCGAACTAGCGGGAGCCCGGGAGACCCAGTACTTC. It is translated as CASSSIELAGARETQYF.

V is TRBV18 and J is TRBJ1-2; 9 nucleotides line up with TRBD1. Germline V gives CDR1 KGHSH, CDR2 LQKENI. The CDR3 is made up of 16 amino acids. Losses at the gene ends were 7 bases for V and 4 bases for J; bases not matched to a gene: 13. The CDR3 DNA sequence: TGTGCCAGCTTCGCCGGGACAGGGATTTGGGGCTATGGCTACACCTTC. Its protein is CASFAGTGIWGYGYTF.

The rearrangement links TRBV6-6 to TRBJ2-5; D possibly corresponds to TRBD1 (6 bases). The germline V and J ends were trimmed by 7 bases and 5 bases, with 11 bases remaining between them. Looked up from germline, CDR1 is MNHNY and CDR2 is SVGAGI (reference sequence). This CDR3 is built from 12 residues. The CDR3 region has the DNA TGTGCCAGCACTCGAAGGGGGGAGACCCAGTACTTC. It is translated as CASTRRGETQYF.

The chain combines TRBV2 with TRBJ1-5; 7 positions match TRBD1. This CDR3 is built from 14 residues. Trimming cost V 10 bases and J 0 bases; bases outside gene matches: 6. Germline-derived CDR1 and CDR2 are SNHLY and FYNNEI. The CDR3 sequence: CAINRGDSNQPQHF. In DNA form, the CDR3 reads TGTGCCATTAACAGGGGAGATAGCAATCAGCCCCAGCATTTT.

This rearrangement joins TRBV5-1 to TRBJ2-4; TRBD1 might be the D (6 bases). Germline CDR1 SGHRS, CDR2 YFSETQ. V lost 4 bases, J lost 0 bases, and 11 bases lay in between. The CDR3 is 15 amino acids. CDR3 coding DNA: TGCGCCAGCAGCCCGTCAGGGGTAGCCAAAAACATTCAGTACTTC. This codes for CASSPSGVAKNIQYF.

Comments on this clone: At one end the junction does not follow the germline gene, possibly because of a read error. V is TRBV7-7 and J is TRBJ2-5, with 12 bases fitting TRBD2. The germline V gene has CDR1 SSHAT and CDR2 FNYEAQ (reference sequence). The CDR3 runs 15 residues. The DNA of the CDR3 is TGTGCTAGCAGCGGGACTAGCGGGTTCCAAGAGACCCAGTACTTC. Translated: CASSGTSGFQETQYF.

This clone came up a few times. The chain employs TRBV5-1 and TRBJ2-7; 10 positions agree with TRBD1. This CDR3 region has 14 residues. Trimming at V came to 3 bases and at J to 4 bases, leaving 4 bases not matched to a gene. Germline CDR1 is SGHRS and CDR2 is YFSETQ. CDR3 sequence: CASSSGTGVYEQYF. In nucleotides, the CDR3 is TGCGCCAGCAGCTCCGGGACAGGGGTTTACGAGCAGTACTTC.

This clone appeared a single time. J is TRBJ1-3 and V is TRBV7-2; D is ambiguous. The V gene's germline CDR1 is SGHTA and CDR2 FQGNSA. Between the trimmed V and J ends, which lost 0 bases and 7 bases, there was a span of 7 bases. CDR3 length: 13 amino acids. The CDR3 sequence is CASSLASLNTIYF. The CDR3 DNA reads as TGTGCCAGCAGCTTAGCGTCACTGAACACCATATATTTT.

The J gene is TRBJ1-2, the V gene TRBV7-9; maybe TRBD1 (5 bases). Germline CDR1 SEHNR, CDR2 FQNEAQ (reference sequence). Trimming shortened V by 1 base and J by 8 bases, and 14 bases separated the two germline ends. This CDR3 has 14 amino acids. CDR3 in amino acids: CASSLGAGLGGYTF. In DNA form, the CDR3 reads TGTGCCAGCAGCTTAGGTGCAGGGTTGGGCGGCTACACCTTC.

This CDR3 is CASGPERQGIWYGYTF. The CDR3 nucleotides read TGTGCTAGTGGTCCCGAGCGACAGGGGATTTGGTATGGCTACACCTTC. The chain carries TRBV12-5 and TRBJ1-2; 8 positions match TRBD1. CDR1 and CDR2 (germline): LGHNT, FRNRAP. CDR3 length equals 16 residues. The J segment lost 5 bases and the V segment lost 5 bases, leaving 13 bases of the junction unmatched.

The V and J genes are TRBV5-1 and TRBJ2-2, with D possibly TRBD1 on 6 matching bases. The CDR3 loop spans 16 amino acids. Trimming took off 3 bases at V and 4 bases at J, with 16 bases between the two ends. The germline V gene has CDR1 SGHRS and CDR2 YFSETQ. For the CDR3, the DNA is TGCGCCAGCAGCTCAGGGACGGACAGCCTCACCGGGGAGCTGTTTTTT. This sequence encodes CASSSGTDSLTGELFF. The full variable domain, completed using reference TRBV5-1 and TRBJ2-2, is KAGVTQTPRYLIKTRGQQVTLSCSPISGHRSVSWYQQTPGQGLQFLFEYFSETQRNKGNFPGRFSGRQFSNSRSEMNVSTLELGDSALYLCASSSGTDSLTGELFFGEGSRLTVL.

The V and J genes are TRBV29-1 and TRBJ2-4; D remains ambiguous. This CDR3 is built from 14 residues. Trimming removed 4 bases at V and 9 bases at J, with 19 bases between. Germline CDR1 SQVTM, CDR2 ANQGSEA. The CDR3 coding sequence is TGCAGCGTTGGAACCCAACTCGAATCGGGCATTCAGTACTTC. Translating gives CSVGTQLESGIQYF.

CDR3 amino acids: CASSIGTGSSGNTIYF. In DNA form, the CDR3 reads TGTGCCAGCAGCATAGGGACAGGGAGCTCTGGAAACACCATATATTTT. The chain couples TRBV5-8 to TRBJ1-3; 9 bases match TRBD1. The CDR3 totals 16 residues. CDR1 SGHTS and CDR2 YDEGEE come from the germline V gene. V lost 4 bases and J lost 0; bases outside the gene matches: 5.

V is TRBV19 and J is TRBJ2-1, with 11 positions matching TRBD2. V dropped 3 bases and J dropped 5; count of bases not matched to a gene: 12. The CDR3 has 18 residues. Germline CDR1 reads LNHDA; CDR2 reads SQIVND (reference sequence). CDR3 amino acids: CASSIGLAGGSYHNEQFF. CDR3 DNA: TGTGCCAGTAGTATCGGACTAGCGGGTGGGTCATACCACAATGAGCAGTTCTTC.

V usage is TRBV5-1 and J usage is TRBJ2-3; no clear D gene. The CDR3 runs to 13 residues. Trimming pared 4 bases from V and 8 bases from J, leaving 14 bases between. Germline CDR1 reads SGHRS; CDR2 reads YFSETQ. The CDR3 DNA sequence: TGCGCCAGCAGCCGGGTAGATTCCGGTACGCAGTATTTT. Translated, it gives CASSRVDSGTQYF.

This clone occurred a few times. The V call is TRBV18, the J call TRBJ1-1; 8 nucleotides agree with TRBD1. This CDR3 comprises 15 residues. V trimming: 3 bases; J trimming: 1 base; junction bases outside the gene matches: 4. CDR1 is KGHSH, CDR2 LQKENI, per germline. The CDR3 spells CASSPQGARNTEAFF. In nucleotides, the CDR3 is TGTGCCAGCTCACCTCAGGGGGCTAGGAACACTGAAGCTTTCTTT. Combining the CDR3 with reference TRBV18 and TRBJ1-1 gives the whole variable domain NAGVMQNPRHLVRRRGQEARLRCSPMKGHSHVYWYRQLPEEGLKFMVYLQKENIIDESGMPKERFSAEFPKEGPSILRIQQVVRGDSAAYFCASSPQGARNTEAFFGQGTRLTVV.

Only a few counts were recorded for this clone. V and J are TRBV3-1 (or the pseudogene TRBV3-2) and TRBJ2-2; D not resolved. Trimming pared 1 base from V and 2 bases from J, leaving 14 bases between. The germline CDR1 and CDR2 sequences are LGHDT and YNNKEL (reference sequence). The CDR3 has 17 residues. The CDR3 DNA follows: TGTGCCAGCAGCCAAGCGGCGGAGAAATTTAACACCGGGGAGCTGTTTTTT. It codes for CASSQAAEKFNTGELFF.

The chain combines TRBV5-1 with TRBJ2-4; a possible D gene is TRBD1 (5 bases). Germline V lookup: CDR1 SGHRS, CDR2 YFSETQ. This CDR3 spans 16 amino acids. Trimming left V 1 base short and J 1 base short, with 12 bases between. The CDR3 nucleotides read TGCGCCAGCAGCTTGTTACAGGTCGGGGCCAAAAACATTCAGTACTTC. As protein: CASSLLQVGAKNIQYF.

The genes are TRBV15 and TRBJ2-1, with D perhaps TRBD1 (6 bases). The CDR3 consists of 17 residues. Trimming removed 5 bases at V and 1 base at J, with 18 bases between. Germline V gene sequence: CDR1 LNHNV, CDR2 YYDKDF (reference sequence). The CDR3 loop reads CATSGHRGSGSYNEQFF. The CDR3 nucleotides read TGTGCCACCAGCGGCCATAGGGGGAGTGGTTCCTACAATGAGCAGTTCTTC.

The CDR3 nucleotides are TGTGCCAGCGGGGATCTAGGGGGCAATCAGCCCCAGCATTTT. It is translated as CASGDLGGNQPQHF. This chain links TRBV27 with TRBJ1-5; possibly TRBD1 for D (5 bases). V lost 8 bases, J lost 2 bases, and 13 bases lay in between. The CDR3 extends over 14 amino acids. CDR1 MNHEY and CDR2 SMNVEV come from the germline V gene (reference sequence).

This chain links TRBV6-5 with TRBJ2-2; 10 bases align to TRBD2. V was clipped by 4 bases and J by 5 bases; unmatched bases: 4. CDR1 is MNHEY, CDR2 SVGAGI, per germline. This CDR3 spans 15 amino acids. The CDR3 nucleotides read TGTGCCAGCAGTTTGGGACTAGCGTCAACCGGGGAGCTGTTTTTT. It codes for CASSLGLASTGELFF.

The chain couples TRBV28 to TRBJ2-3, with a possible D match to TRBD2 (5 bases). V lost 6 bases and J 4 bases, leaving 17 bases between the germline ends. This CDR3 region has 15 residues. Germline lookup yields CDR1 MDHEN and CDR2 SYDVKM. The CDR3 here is CASRSQALRADTQYF. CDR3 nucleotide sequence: TGTGCCAGCAGATCTCAAGCTTTGAGGGCAGATACGCAGTATTTT.